This T cell receptor beta chain was identified in a study of cytomegalovirus exposure and HLA in healthy donors. The PCR contained 60 Vbeta and 13 Jbeta primers. The assay was immunoSEQ multiplex PCR, and TCRdb's table has in-frame clones only and misses some. The data hold about 160,000 clones, with approximately 84% observed a single time. With 6 bases clipped from V and 8 bases from J, the junction kept 10 bases outside the gene matches. CDR3 length: 15 residues. Germline CDR1 reads MNHEY; CDR2 reads SVGAGI. V and J are TRBV6-5 and TRBJ1-4; 9 bases map to TRBD1. This sequence originates from a male donor in good health and CMV-seropositive. Sequences were obtained from PBMCs. The CDR3 bases are TGTGCCAGCAGCCCCCGACAGGGGGTTAACGAAAAACTGTTTTTT. Translated, it gives CASSPRQGVNEKLFF.